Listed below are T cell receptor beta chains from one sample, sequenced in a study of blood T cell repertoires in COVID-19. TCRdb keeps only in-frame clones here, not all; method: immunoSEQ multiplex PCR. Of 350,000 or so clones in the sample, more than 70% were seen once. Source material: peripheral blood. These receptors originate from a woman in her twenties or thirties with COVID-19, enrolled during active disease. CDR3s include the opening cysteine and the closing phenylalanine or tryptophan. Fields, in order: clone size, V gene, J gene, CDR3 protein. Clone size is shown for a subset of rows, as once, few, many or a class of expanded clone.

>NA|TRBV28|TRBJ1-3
CASRSEQGAGGNTIYF
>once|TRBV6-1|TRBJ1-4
CASSSDRAQFF
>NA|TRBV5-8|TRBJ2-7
CASSPPGAYEQYF
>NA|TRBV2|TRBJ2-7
CASSGSYEQYF
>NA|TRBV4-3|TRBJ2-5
CASSQWDSGEETQYF
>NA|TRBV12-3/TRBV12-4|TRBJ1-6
CASSRSRDSPLHF
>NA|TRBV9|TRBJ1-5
CASSEGQSNQPQHF
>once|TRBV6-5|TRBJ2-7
CASRPGTGRAYEQYF
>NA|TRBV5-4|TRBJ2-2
CASSRGTGRDTGELFF
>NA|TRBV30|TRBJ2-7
CAWIGGAYEQYF
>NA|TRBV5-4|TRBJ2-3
CASSFRDRLQDTQYF
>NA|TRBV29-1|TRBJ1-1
CSVVATGSSTEAFF
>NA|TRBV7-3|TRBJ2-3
CASSFDSPTDTQYF
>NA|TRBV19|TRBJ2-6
CASRRGLAGPGANVLTF
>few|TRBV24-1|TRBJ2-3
CATSDPTSSSTDTQYF
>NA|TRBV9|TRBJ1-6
CASSVATTGNSPLHF
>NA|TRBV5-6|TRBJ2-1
CASSVGASGSQNEQFF
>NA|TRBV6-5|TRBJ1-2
CASSYGEGLYGYTF
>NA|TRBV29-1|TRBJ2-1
CSVGRPGTSSYNEQFF
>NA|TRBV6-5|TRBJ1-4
CASTSRQGLNEKLFF
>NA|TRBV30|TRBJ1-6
CAWSRGQDNSPLHF
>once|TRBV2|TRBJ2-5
CASSDSDGSQETQYF
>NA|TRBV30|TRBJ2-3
CAWSATGFTDTQYF
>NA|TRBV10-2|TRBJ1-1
CASSFADRALNTEAFF
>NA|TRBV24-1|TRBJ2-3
CATSDARVSAQYF
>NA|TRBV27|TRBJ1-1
CASSFRGAEAFF
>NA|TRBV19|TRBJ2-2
CASSVGRGELFF
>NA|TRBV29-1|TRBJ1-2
CSARWGEAYGYTF
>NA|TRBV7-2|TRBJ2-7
CASSWGGTAYEQYF
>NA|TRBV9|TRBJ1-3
CASSVYGNTIYF
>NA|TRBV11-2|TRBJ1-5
CASSLIDNQPQHF
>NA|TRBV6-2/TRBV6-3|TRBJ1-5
CASSIAGPQHF
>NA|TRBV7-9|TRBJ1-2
CASSIPGQGEGGYTF
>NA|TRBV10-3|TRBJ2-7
CAISESGQSSSYEQYF
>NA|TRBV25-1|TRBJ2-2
CASSFYNTGELFF
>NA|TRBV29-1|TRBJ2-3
CSVDTGGPDTQYF
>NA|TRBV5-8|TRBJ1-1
CASSLDPGRTEAFF
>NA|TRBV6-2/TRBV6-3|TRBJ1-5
CASSPTFGTGVDNQPQHF
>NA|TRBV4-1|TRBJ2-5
CASSQGRGIETQYF
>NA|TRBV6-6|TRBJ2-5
CASSTQQGGSQETQYF
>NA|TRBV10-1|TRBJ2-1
CASSYYEGNEQFF
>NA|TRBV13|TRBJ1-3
CASSIPGYSGNTIYF
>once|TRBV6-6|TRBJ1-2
CASSYGTGDYGYTF
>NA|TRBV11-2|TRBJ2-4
CASSLDRVEDIQYF
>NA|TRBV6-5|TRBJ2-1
CASSLQGNEQFF